The 5 T cell receptor beta chains below all came from one sample that was sequenced in a study of blood T cells in healthy people across ages. Primed by a sample-barcoded 5' primer and a J-beta primer mix, a second PCR proceeded for about 6 to 12 cycles. TCRdb processed the 5' RACE reads anew with MiXCR; each CDR3 protein has one entry. The sample shows 540,000 or so distinct CDR3 sequences, 24% of them seen only once. This sample was also put to use in a study of T cells of mothers and their children.

The sample comprised blood. These receptors originate from a boy younger than 18 in good health.

This chain joins TRBV29-1 and TRBJ2-2, with 8 nucleotides matching TRBD1. From germline, CDR1 is SQVTM and CDR2 ANQGSEA. This CDR3 comprises 13 residues. The trim removed 7 bases at V and 8 bases at J, leaving 9 bases unmatched. CDR3: CSAARQGSGELFF. CDR3 bases: TGCAGCGCCGCAAGACAGGGGTCGGGGGAGCTGTTTTTT.

This clonotype appeared a few times. One end of the junction varies from germline; a read error may be responsible. This rearrangement joins TRBV7-2 to TRBJ2-3; no clear D. In germline, CDR1 is SGHTA, CDR2 FQGNSA. The CDR3 has 13 residues. Here the CDR3 reads CASSSNLKLKEVF. DNA of the CDR3: TGTGCCAGCAGCTCCAACCTTAAACTCAAAGAGGTTTTT.

This clonotype was seen more than once but under ten times. The V gene is TRBV7-2, the J gene TRBJ1-1; D perhaps matches TRBD1 (5 bases). Germline assignment: CDR1 SGHTA and CDR2 FQGNSA. CDR3 length equals 16 residues. The V end was cut by 5 bases, the J end by 5 bases, with 21 bases between. The CDR3 region has the DNA TGTGCCAGCAGCCCCCGATCGACAGTTACCCGGACTGAAGCTTTCTTT. Translating gives CASSPRSTVTRTEAFF. Full variable domain (missing parts from reference TRBV7-2 and TRBJ1-1): GAGVSQSPSNKVTEKGKDVELRCDPISGHTALYWYRQSLGQGLEFLIYFQGNSAPDKSGLPSDRFSAERTGGSVSTLTIQRTQQEDSAVYLCASSPRSTVTRTEAFFGQGTRLTVV.

This clonotype turned up a few times. This chain links TRBV28 with TRBJ2-1, with D perhaps matching TRBD2 (6 bases). From germline, CDR1 is MDHEN and CDR2 SYDVKM. The CDR3 has 18 residues. With 3 bases removed from V and 4 bases from J, the gap between germline ends came to 22 bases. The chain's CDR3 is CASSFRGGAGYRYNEQFF. In DNA, the CDR3 is TGTGCCAGCAGTTTTAGGGGAGGAGCGGGCTACCGATACAATGAGCAGTTCTTC.

This clonotype was recorded a few times. The chain combines TRBV6-1 with TRBJ2-3; D is perhaps TRBD2 (5 bases). Trimming pared 6 bases from V and 1 base from J, leaving 14 bases between. CDR3 length equals 15 residues. Germline CDR1 is MNHNS and CDR2 is SASEGT. CDR3 sequence reads: CASSREGVGTDTQYF. The CDR3 DNA reads TGTGCCAGCAGCCGCGAGGGCGTTGGCACAGATACGCAGTATTTT.